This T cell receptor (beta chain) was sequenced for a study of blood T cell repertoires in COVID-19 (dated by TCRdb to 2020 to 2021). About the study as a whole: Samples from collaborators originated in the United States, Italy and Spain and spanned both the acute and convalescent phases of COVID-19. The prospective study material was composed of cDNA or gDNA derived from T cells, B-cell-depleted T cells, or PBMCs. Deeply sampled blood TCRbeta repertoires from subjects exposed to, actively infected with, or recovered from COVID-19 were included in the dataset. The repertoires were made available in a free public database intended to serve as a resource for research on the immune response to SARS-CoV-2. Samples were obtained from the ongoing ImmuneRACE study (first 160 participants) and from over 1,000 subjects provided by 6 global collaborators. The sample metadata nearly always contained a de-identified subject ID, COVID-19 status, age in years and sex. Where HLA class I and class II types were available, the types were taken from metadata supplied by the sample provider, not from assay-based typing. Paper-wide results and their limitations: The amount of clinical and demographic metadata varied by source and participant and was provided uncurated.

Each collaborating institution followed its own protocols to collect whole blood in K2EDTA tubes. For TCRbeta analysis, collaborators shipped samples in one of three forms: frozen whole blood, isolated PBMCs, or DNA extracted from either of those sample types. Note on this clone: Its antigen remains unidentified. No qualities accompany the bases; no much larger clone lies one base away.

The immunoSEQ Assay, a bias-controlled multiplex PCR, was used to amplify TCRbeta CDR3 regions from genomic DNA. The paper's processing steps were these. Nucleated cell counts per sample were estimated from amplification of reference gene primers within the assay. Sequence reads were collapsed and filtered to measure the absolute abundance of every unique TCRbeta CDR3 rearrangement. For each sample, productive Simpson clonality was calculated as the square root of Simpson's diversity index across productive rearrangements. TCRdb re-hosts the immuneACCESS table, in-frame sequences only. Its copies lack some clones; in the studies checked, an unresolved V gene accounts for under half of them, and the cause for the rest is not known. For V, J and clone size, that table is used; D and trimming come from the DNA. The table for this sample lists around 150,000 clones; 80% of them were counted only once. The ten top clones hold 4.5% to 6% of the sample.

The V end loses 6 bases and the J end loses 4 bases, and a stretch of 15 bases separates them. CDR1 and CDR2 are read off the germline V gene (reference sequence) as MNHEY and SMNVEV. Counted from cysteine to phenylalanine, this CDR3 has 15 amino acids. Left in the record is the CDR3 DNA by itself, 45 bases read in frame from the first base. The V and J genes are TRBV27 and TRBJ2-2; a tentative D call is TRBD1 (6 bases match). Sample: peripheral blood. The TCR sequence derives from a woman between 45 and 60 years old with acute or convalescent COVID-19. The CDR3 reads CASSRRQVRTGELFF. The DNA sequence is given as TGTGCCAGCAGCCGCAGACAGGTTCGCACCGGGGAGCTGTTTTTT.